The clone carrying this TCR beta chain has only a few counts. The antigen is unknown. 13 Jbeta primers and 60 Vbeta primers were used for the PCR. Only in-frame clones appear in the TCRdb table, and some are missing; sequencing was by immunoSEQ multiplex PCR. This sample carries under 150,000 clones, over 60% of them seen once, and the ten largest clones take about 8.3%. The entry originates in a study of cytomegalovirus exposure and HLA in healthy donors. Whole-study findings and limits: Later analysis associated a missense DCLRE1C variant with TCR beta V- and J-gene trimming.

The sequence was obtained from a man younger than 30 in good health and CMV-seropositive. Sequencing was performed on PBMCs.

The DNA of the CDR3 is TGTGCCAGCAGTCTCCTTAGCGGGGGGGTTAATGAGCAGTTCTTC. Protein product: CASSLLSGGVNEQFF. The V and J genes are TRBV6-6 and TRBJ2-1, with 11 bases fitting TRBD2. Germline V CDR1 and CDR2: MNHNY, SVGAGI (reference sequence). The CDR3 contains 15 residues. V lost 5 bases, J lost 7 bases, and 7 bases stayed unmatched.